One and the same sample provided the 25 T cell receptor beta chains below, sequenced in a study of neurological immune-mediated disorders (dated by TCRdb to about 2019). Library preparation employed 5' RACE. Instrument used: Illumina HiSeq 2500. The public reads were quality trimmed at Q25 with fastp and then assembled into clones with MiXCR by TCRdb, keeping productive beta chains. Duplicate CDR3 protein sequences are folded into a single record with the most common DNA and genes. The sample has tens of thousands of distinct CDR3 sequences on record, 3% to 3.5% of them singletons. Clones ranked in the top ten supply over 5% of the sample. Sequenced input: PBMCs. These receptors all stem from a man aged 35 to 55 with multiple sclerosis.

This clonotype was detected ten times or more. This rearrangement joins TRBV5-1 to TRBJ2-7; TRBD1 agrees at 7 bases. V lost 0 bases to trimming and J lost 0 bases; unmatched junction nucleotides: 6. This CDR3 has 16 amino acids. The V gene's germline CDR1 is SGHRS and CDR2 YFSETQ. CDR3 sequence reads: CASSLAEGQHSYEQYF. In DNA form, the CDR3 reads TGCGCCAGCAGCTTGGCCGAGGGACAGCACTCCTACGAGCAGTACTTC.

This clonotype occurred many times. The chain links TRBV20-1 to TRBJ2-3; possibly TRBD2 for D (5 bases). Trimming shortened V by 3 bases and J by 0 bases, and 10 bases separated the two germline ends. There are 14 residues in the CDR3. CDR1 is DFQATT, CDR2 SNEGSKA, per germline (reference sequence). This CDR3 is CSASRGLSTDTQYF. For the CDR3, the DNA is TGCAGTGCTAGCCGCGGGTTGAGCACAGATACGCAGTATTTT.

This clonotype appeared many times. The rearrangement uses TRBV20-1 and TRBJ1-2; D possibly corresponds to TRBD1 (5 bases). The V gene's germline CDR1 is DFQATT and CDR2 SNEGSKA (reference sequence). The CDR3 loop spans 15 amino acids. The V end was cut by 4 bases, the J end by 8 bases, with 23 bases between. The CDR3 is CSAKPETGTTVGYTF. The CDR3 DNA sequence: TGCAGTGCTAAGCCAGAAACCGGGACGACGGTGGGCTACACCTTC.

This clonotype has a count of ten or more. At one end, the junction sequence differs from germline, possibly due to a read error. The CDR3 loop is CSVSEGVGQPQNF. The CDR3 DNA reads as TGCAGCGTTAGCGAGGGGGTCGGTCAGCCCCAGAATTTT. This chain uses TRBV29-1 with TRBJ1-5; D possibly corresponds to TRBD1 (6 bases). Germline V gene lookup returns CDR1 SQVTM and CDR2 ANQGSEA. This CDR3 spans 13 amino acids.

Ten or more counts support this clonotype. The rearrangement uses TRBV20-1 and TRBJ2-3; D is unresolved. The germline V gene encodes CDR1 DFQATT and CDR2 SNEGSKA (reference sequence). This CDR3 has 12 amino acids. Trimming left V 6 bases short and J 1 base short, with 8 bases between. As DNA, the CDR3 is TGCAGTGCGGGCGTAGGCACAGATACGCAGTATTTT. Amino acid sequence: CSAGVGTDTQYF.

This clonotype was seen ten or more times. The rearrangement uses TRBV12-3 or TRBV12-4 and TRBJ2-7; maybe TRBD1 (6 bases). This CDR3 is built from 15 residues. V lost 5 bases and J lost 4, with 18 bases in between. CDR3 sequence: CASSPGHRSPYEQYF. The CDR3 nucleotides are TGTGCCAGCAGTCCGGGACATCGCAGCCCATACGAGCAGTACTTC.

This clonotype was recorded many times. The V call is TRBV9, the J call TRBJ1-1; D ambiguous. The CDR3 contains 13 residues. Germline V gives CDR1 SGDLS, CDR2 YYNGEE. Trimming left V 2 bases short and J 2 bases short, with 7 bases between. CDR3 in amino acids: CASSVDRNTEAFF. CDR3 sequence (DNA): TGTGCCAGCAGCGTTGACCGCAACACTGAAGCTTTCTTT.

This clonotype was detected ten times or more. The chain links TRBV20-1 to TRBJ2-3; TRBD2 matches at 11 bases. There are 15 residues in the CDR3. CDR1 is DFQATT, CDR2 SNEGSKA, per germline (reference sequence). The V segment lost 5 bases and the J segment 5 bases; nucleotides outside the gene matches: 9. CDR3 region: CSARRLAGSGDTQYF. In DNA, the CDR3 is TGCAGTGCTCGAAGACTAGCGGGGTCAGGAGATACGCAGTATTTT.

This clonotype was seen many times. The chain has TRBV5-1 and TRBJ1-2; D ambiguous. CDR3 length: 13 residues. Per the germline V gene, CDR1 is SGHRS and CDR2 is YFSETQ. Trimming pared 5 bases from V and 1 base from J, leaving 9 bases between. CDR3 in DNA: TGCGCCAGCAGGAAGGACGATAACTATGGCTACACCTTC. This gives the protein CASRKDDNYGYTF.

In this sample, this clonotype turned up many times. This sequence joins TRBV3-1 and TRBJ2-1; 9 bases map to TRBD2. V trimming: 2 bases; J trimming: 1 base; junction bases outside the gene matches: 6. CDR1 and CDR2 (germline): LGHDT, YNNKEL (reference sequence). The length of the CDR3 is 17 residues. In DNA, the CDR3 is TGTGCCAGCAGCCAATTCTCTAGCGGGGTATCCTACAATGAGCAGTTCTTC. Encoded protein: CASSQFSSGVSYNEQFF.

This clonotype has just a few counts. The genes are TRBV9 and TRBJ1-5; possibly TRBD1 for D (5 bases). This CDR3 is built from 15 residues. The V and J ends lost 0 bases and 4 bases respectively, with 11 bases between them. Germline V gives CDR1 SGDLS, CDR2 YYNGEE. This CDR3 reads CASSVGWGINQPQHF. CDR3 DNA: TGTGCCAGCAGCGTAGGGTGGGGGATAAATCAGCCCCAGCATTTT.

This clonotype was recorded many times. This rearrangement joins TRBV29-1 to TRBJ2-3; maybe TRBD2 (6 bases). Germline CDR1 reads SQVTM; CDR2 reads ANQGSEA. Trimming stripped 6 bases from V and 0 bases from J, with 19 bases between. This CDR3 comprises 16 residues. In nucleotides, the CDR3 is TGCAGCGTGGGGGGTCCTACAGGTCTCAGCACAGATACGCAGTATTTT. Translated: CSVGGPTGLSTDTQYF.

This clonotype was counted at least ten times. The chain has TRBV20-1 and TRBJ1-6; D call uncertain. Germline CDR1 DFQATT, CDR2 SNEGSKA (reference sequence). Deletions cut 0 bases from V and 10 bases from J, with 7 bases between. This CDR3 contains 12 residues. For the CDR3, the DNA is TGCAGTGCTAGAGATCAGGAGTCACCCCTCCACTTT. As protein: CSARDQESPLHF.

Comments on this clonotype: A read error may explain this, as a much larger clone is one base away. V usage is TRBV25-1 and J usage is TRBJ1-4; a weak D match, TRBD1 (6 bases). The CDR3 loop spans 18 amino acids. The V end was cut by 2 bases, the J end by 8 bases, with 24 bases between. Germline assignment: CDR1 MGHDK and CDR2 SYGVNS. For the CDR3, the DNA is TGTGCCAGCAGTGAACAAAGTAGAGGTAGGAAGGGACAAGAAAAACTGTTTTTT. This sequence encodes CASSEQSRGRKGQEKLFF.

This clonotype was counted many times. The chain couples TRBV10-3 to TRBJ2-5; 16 bases are shared with TRBD2. Unmatched junction bases numbered 8, after V lost 11 bases and J lost 5 bases. CDR3 length: 15 residues. Germline lookup yields CDR1 ENHRY and CDR2 SYGVKD. This CDR3 is CAAGTSGGAVETQYF. In nucleotides, the CDR3 is TGTGCCGCCGGGACTAGCGGGGGGGCGGTGGAGACCCAGTACTTC.

This clonotype was detected ten times or more. This chain connects TRBV6-5 to TRBJ1-3; no clear D. Germline V gene lookup returns CDR1 MNHEY and CDR2 SVGAGI. The CDR3 is 14 residues long. The V gene lost 6 bases and the J gene lost 0 bases, with 9 bases spanning the gap. The CDR3 DNA follows: TGTGCCAGCAGCGTTGCAATCTCTGGAAACACCATATATTTT. Translation: CASSVAISGNTIYF.

This clonotype occurred many times. The J gene is TRBJ1-1, the V gene TRBV5-6; 8 nucleotides line up with TRBD1. The V and J ends lost 4 bases and 4 bases, in that order; junction bases with no gene match: 9. CDR3 length: 15 amino acids. Germline CDR1 reads SGHDT; CDR2 reads YYEEEE. In nucleotides, the CDR3 is TGTGCCAGCAGCCCAATGGGACAGGCGGGCACTGAAGCTTTCTTT. It yields the protein CASSPMGQAGTEAFF. Drawing the rest from reference TRBV5-6 and TRBJ1-1, the complete variable domain is DAGVTQSPTHLIKTRGQQVTLRCSPKSGHDTVSWYQQALGQGPQFIFQYYEEEERQRGNFPDRFSGHQFPNYSSELNVNALLLGDSALYLCASSPMGQAGTEAFFGQGTRLTVV.

At least ten counts were recorded for this clonotype. The V call is TRBV24-1, the J call TRBJ2-1; D is ambiguous. V gave up 0 bases and J gave up 10 bases, with 3 bases separating them. The germline V gene has CDR1 KGHDR and CDR2 SFDVKD. The CDR3 length is 11 residues. The CDR3 region has the DNA TGTGCCACCAGTGATTTGGGGGAGCAGTTCTTC. It specifies CATSDLGEQFF.

The V and J genes are TRBV29-1 and TRBJ2-7, with a possible D match to TRBD2 (6 bases). With 3 bases removed from V and 3 bases from J, the gap between germline ends came to 15 bases. The germline gives CDR1 SQVTM, CDR2 ANQGSEA. The CDR3 loop spans 14 amino acids. CDR3 sequence: CSVEVTGVYYEQYF. As DNA, the CDR3 is TGCAGCGTTGAGGTCACGGGGGTTTACTACGAGCAGTACTTC.

Many counts were recorded for this clonotype. This sequence joins TRBV6-6 and TRBJ2-5; possibly TRBD1 for D (5 bases). Germline lookup yields CDR1 MNHNY and CDR2 SVGAGI (reference sequence). V lost 0 bases to trimming and J lost 2 bases, with 10 bases between them. The CDR3 sequence is 15 residues long. DNA for the CDR3: TGTGCCAGCAGTTACTCGACGACAGCACAAGAGACCCAGTACTTC. Amino acids: CASSYSTTAQETQYF.

This clonotype was counted many times. CDR3 sequence: CASSLEGRLTEQYF. In DNA, the CDR3 is TGTGCCAGCAGCTTAGAAGGAAGGCTTACCGAGCAGTACTTC. The chain is built from TRBV11-1 and TRBJ2-7, with unresolved D. Germline CDR1 SGHAT, CDR2 FQDESV (reference sequence). Trimming shortened V by 1 base and J by 6 bases, and 13 bases separated the two germline ends. The CDR3 loop spans 14 amino acids.

Concerning this clonotype: This sequence may be a read error, since a much larger clone differs from it by one base. CDR3 sequence reads: CASMRESRETQYF. The CDR3 bases are TGTGCCAGCATGCGGGAAAGTAGGGAGACCCAGTACTTC. The chain recombines TRBV2 with TRBJ2-5, with a weak D call TRBD2 (6 bases). From germline, CDR1 is SNHLY and CDR2 FYNNEI. V lost 7 bases and J lost 5, with 14 bases in between. The CDR3 consists of 13 residues.

This clonotype was counted ten times or more. This chain uses TRBV2 with TRBJ1-5; TRBD1 aligns across 10 bases. CDR1 SNHLY and CDR2 FYNNEI come from the germline V gene. With V trimmed by 4 bases and J by 1 base, 1 base remained unmatched. This CDR3 region has 15 residues. The CDR3 DNA sequence: TGTGCCAGCAGTGGACAGGGGGCAAGCAATCAGCCCCAGCATTTT. This encodes CASSGQGASNQPQHF.

This clonotype was recorded at least ten times. The chain carries TRBV20-1 and TRBJ2-2; 8 nucleotides agree with TRBD2. The CDR3 runs to 12 residues. Germline V gene lookup returns CDR1 DFQATT and CDR2 SNEGSKA (reference sequence). V trimming: 3 bases; J trimming: 7 bases; junction bases outside the gene matches: 1. Here the CDR3 reads CSASGGVGELFF. The CDR3, as DNA: TGCAGTGCTAGCGGGGGGGTCGGGGAGCTGTTTTTT.

This clonotype was counted ten times or more. The gene calls are TRBV6-1 and TRBJ2-1; D is ambiguous. The V gene lost 5 bases and the J gene lost 15 bases, with 20 bases spanning the gap. The germline V gene encodes CDR1 MNHNS and CDR2 SASEGT. This CDR3 is 13 amino acids long. CDR3 DNA: TGTGCCAGCAGTACATACGGTTCCCCTTTGGGGTTCTTC. Its protein product is CASSTYGSPLGFF.